These 27 T cell receptor beta chains were all obtained from the same sample, sequenced in a study of shared clonotypes between healthy human individuals. Here immunoSEQ multiplex PCR was the method, and the copy in TCRdb shows in-frame clones only, minus some. The data show about 380,000 clones, approximately 97% seen once. The sequenced material came from memory CD8+ T cells sorted from blood. Stated subset: CD45RO+ cells pooled with CCR7-negative TemRA cells. These receptor sequences come from a man aged 25-45 years in good health.

V gene TRBV7-9 combines with J gene TRBJ1-5; perhaps TRBD1 as D (5 bases). The CDR3 length is 14 residues. Germline V lookup: CDR1 SEHNR, CDR2 FQNEAQ (reference sequence). V lost 5 bases and J lost 4, with 12 bases in between. CDR3 region: CASSPLDRNQPQHF. Written as DNA, the CDR3 is TGTGCCAGCAGCCCCCTAGACAGAAATCAGCCCCAGCATTTT.

V is TRBV7-9 and J is TRBJ1-5; the D gene is possibly TRBD1 (5 bases). The V end was cut by 5 bases, the J end by 7 bases, with 9 bases between. The germline V gene has CDR1 SEHNR and CDR2 FQNEAQ (reference sequence). This CDR3 is built from 12 residues. CDR3 amino acids: CASSKGDQPQHF. DNA of the CDR3: TGTGCCAGCAGCAAAGGGGACCAGCCCCAGCATTTT.

The CDR3 nucleotides read TGTGCCAGCAGTTCCTCGACAGGGGCTCAGCCCCAGCATTTT. Translation gives CASSSSTGAQPQHF. The rearrangement links TRBV27 to TRBJ1-5, with TRBD1 identical over 8 bases. The germline gives CDR1 MNHEY, CDR2 SMNVEV (reference sequence). The CDR3 is 14 amino acids. J was trimmed by 6 bases and V by 4 bases; bases with no gene match: 5.

Turning to this clone: One end of the junction is discordant with germline, which a read error may explain. V is TRBV7-2 and J is TRBJ2-7; 12 nucleotides align to TRBD2. The CDR3 length is 16 residues. Germline CDR1 reads SGHTA; CDR2 reads FQGNSA. The CDR3 DNA reads TGTGCCAGCAGCGTAGCGCGACTAGCGGGAGCCTCCGAGCAGTACTTC. This encodes CASSVARLAGASEQYF. Using reference TRBV7-2 and TRBJ2-7 for the parts outside the CDR3, the full variable domain is GAGVSQSPSNKVTEKGKDVELRCDPISGHTALYWYRQSLGQGLEFLIYFQGNSAPDKSGLPSDRFSAERTGGSVSTLTIQRTQQEDSAVYLCASSVARLAGASEQYFGPGTRLTVT.

This clone was seen just once. The V call is TRBV6-1, the J call TRBJ2-7; 10 bases agree with TRBD1. V lost 6 bases to trimming and J lost 2 bases; unmatched junction nucleotides: 10. There are 16 residues in the CDR3. The germline V gene encodes CDR1 MNHNS and CDR2 SASEGT. The CDR3 DNA is TGTGCCAGCAGCGAACCACCGGGACAGGGGACCTACGAGCAGTACTTC. Amino acids: CASSEPPGQGTYEQYF.

The chain joins TRBV27 to TRBJ2-1, with D uncertain. CDR1 and CDR2 from the germline V gene are MNHEY and SMNVEV (reference sequence). Trimming shortened V by 3 bases and J by 9 bases, and 18 bases separated the two germline ends. This CDR3 has 15 amino acids. CDR3 residues: CASSFERLDGGEQFF. The DNA of the CDR3 is TGTGCCAGCAGTTTTGAACGGCTTGACGGCGGTGAGCAGTTCTTC.

This chain joins TRBV5-1 and TRBJ2-5, with 9 bases fitting TRBD2. The germline gives CDR1 SGHRS, CDR2 YFSETQ. The CDR3 length is 15 residues. Trimming cost V 1 base and J 5 bases; bases outside gene matches: 6. CDR3 residues: CASSLSSSGKETQYF. The CDR3 DNA follows: TGCGCCAGCAGCTTGTCGTCTAGCGGGAAGGAGACCCAGTACTTC.

With regard to this clone: The junction departs from the called germline gene at one end, perhaps through a read error. The chain has TRBV5-1 and TRBJ2-2, with 10 bases that match TRBD2. CDR3 size: 19 residues. Germline-derived CDR1 and CDR2 are SGHRS and YFSETQ. CDR3 nucleotide sequence: TGCGCCAGCAGCTTAGCCCCTAGCGGGAGTCTCATGAACACCGGAGAGCTGTTTTTT. This translates into CASSLAPSGSLMNTGELFF.

J is TRBJ2-3 and V is TRBV7-3, with D possibly matching TRBD2 (5 bases). Deletions cut 1 base from V and 0 bases from J, with 8 bases between. Germline V gives CDR1 SGHTA, CDR2 FQGTGA. This CDR3 has 15 amino acids. The CDR3 is CASSLRGISTDTQYF. CDR3 DNA: TGTGCCAGCAGCTTAAGAGGGATTAGCACAGATACGCAGTATTTT.

The chain joins TRBV5-6 to TRBJ2-3; the D call may be TRBD1 or TRBD2 (5 bases each). The CDR3 totals 14 residues. V was clipped by 0 bases and J by 8 bases, with 13 bases between them. Germline assignment: CDR1 SGHDT and CDR2 YYEEEE. This CDR3 is CASSLAGTPGTQYF. DNA for the CDR3: TGTGCCAGCAGCTTGGCAGGGACCCCAGGTACGCAGTATTTT.

The chain uses TRBV19 and TRBJ2-1, with 7 bases aligning to TRBD2. The CDR3 sequence is 13 residues long. Germline V gene data show CDR1 as LNHDA and CDR2 as SQIVND (reference sequence). V trimming: 5 bases; J trimming: 3 bases; junction bases outside the gene matches: 1. For the CDR3, the DNA is TGTGCCAGTAGTTCGGGGGGCTACAATGAGCAGTTCTTC. It yields the protein CASSSGGYNEQFF. The full variable domain, with the rest looked up from reference TRBV19 and TRBJ2-1, is DGGITQSPKYLFRKEGQNVTLSCEQNLNHDAMYWYRQDPGQGLRLIYYSQIVNDFQKGDIAEGYSVSREKKESFPLTVTSAQKNPTAFYLCASSSGGYNEQFFGPGTRLTVL.

This clone showed up just a few times. The CDR3 nucleotides are TGTGCCAGCAGCGTAGGGTCCAAAACTGAAGCTTTCTTT. Translated: CASSVGSKTEAFF. The chain recombines TRBV9 with TRBJ1-1; D is uncertain. V lost 0 bases, J lost 5 bases, and 8 bases lay in between. The CDR3 runs 13 residues. Germline CDR1 is SGDLS and CDR2 is YYNGEE.

The V gene is TRBV7-9, the J gene TRBJ2-5; 10 bases line up with TRBD2. CDR1 is SEHNR and CDR2 is FQNEAQ in the germline V gene (reference sequence). The CDR3 contains 17 residues. J lost 5 bases, V lost 5 bases, and 14 bases had no gene match. CDR3 region: CASSPGPGLAGEETQYF. The CDR3 coding sequence is TGTGCCAGCAGCCCAGGACCTGGGCTAGCGGGAGAGGAGACCCAGTACTTC.

The CDR3 nucleotides read TGTGCCAGCAGTTTCTCACTAGCGTTTACCTACGAGCAGTACTTC. It yields the protein CASSFSLAFTYEQYF. This chain links TRBV28 with TRBJ2-7; 7 bases match TRBD2. Germline V gene lookup returns CDR1 MDHEN and CDR2 SYDVKM. The CDR3 consists of 15 residues. V lost 3 bases and J lost 2; bases outside the gene matches: 7.

This rearrangement joins TRBV28 to TRBJ1-4, with D possibly being TRBD1 (5 bases). The CDR3 covers 9 residues. Trimming removed 11 bases from V and 12 bases from J, with 10 bases in between. The germline V gene encodes CDR1 MDHEN and CDR2 SYDVKM. Here the CDR3 DNA reads TGTGCCTCAGGGAATCAACTGTTTTTT. Amino acid sequence: CASGNQLFF.

This chain joins TRBV7-8 and TRBJ1-1; D might be TRBD1 (5 bases). With 4 bases removed from V and 3 bases from J, the gap between germline ends came to 9 bases. Per germline, CDR1 SGHVS and CDR2 FQNEAQ. CDR3 length: 13 amino acids. CDR3 nucleotides: TGTGCCAGCAGCTCCCGGGGGGACACTGAAGCTTTCTTT. Its protein product is CASSSRGDTEAFF. Complete variable domain (other parts from reference TRBV7-8 and TRBJ1-1): GAGVSQSPRYKVAKRGQDVALRCDPISGHVSLFWYQQALGQGPEFLTYFQNEAQLDKSGLPSDRFFAERPEGSVSTLKIQRTQQEDSAVYLCASSSRGDTEAFFGQGTRLTVV.

The chain combines TRBV5-1 with TRBJ2-7; D may be TRBD2 (5 bases). Germline loops: CDR1 SGHRS, CDR2 YFSETQ. CDR3 size: 14 residues. V lost 4 bases and J lost 0, with 11 bases in between. CDR3 amino acids: CASSLNGVSYEQYF. The DNA of the CDR3 is TGCGCCAGCAGCCTTAACGGGGTCTCCTACGAGCAGTACTTC.

With regard to this clone: Other DNA variants within this sample encode the same CDR3. The chain links TRBV28 to TRBJ2-3, with D hard to call. Trimming pared 4 bases from V and 6 bases from J, leaving 5 bases between. Germline CDR1 is MDHEN and CDR2 is SYDVKM. This CDR3 contains 11 residues. CDR3 nucleotide sequence: TGTGCCAGCAGTTACACCGATACGCAGTATTTT. Translated: CASSYTDTQYF.

This chain joins TRBV7-3 and TRBJ2-1; D unclear. The CDR3 is 13 residues long. Germline-derived CDR1 and CDR2 are SGHTA and FQGTGA. V dropped 5 bases and J dropped 6 bases, with 11 bases sitting between them. The CDR3 DNA sequence: TGTGCCAGCAGCCCCGCATCGGGCAATGAGCAGTTCTTC. It yields the protein CASSPASGNEQFF.

The rearrangement joins TRBV7-9 to TRBJ2-1, with 11 bases fitting TRBD2. CDR3 length equals 18 residues. The ends lost 1 base at V and 3 bases at J; junction bases unmatched: 8. Per the germline V gene, CDR1 is SEHNR and CDR2 is FQNEAQ (reference sequence). The CDR3 reads CASSLGWVGLAVYNEQFF. The DNA for the CDR3 is TGTGCCAGCAGCTTAGGGTGGGTGGGACTAGCGGTCTACAATGAGCAGTTCTTC.

In this sample, this clone turned up once. V gene TRBV5-1 combines with J gene TRBJ1-3; TRBD1 matches 12 bases. Per the germline V gene, CDR1 is SGHRS and CDR2 is YFSETQ. The ends lost 3 bases at V and 3 bases at J; junction bases unmatched: 13. This CDR3 spans 19 amino acids. The CDR3 region is CASSSSGTGGPAGGNTIYF. CDR3 bases: TGCGCCAGCAGCTCCTCCGGGACAGGGGGCCCCGCTGGTGGAAACACCATATATTTT.

CDR3 nucleotides: TGTGCCAGCAGCCGGAGTCCATCCAGCTCCTACGAGCAGTACTTC. Protein product: CASSRSPSSSYEQYF. The chain joins TRBV5-4 to TRBJ2-7; D is uncertain. The CDR3 contains 15 residues. The V gene's germline CDR1 is SGHNT and CDR2 YYREEE (reference sequence). Trimming took 4 bases from V and 0 from J, leaving 14 bases between them.

The chain uses TRBV4-2 and TRBJ1-2; D may be TRBD1 (6 bases). CDR1 is LGHNA and CDR2 is YNFKEQ in the germline V gene. V was cut by 1 base and J by 3 bases, with 12 bases left in between. The CDR3 extends over 15 amino acids. The CDR3 DNA follows: TGTGCCAGCAGCCAAGTTCCGGACAGCCACTATGGCTACACCTTC. Its protein is CASSQVPDSHYGYTF.

The V call is TRBV11-2, the J call TRBJ2-1; D remains ambiguous. Germline lookup yields CDR1 SGHAT and CDR2 FQNNGV. Trimming removed 3 bases at V and 7 bases at J, with 10 bases between. The CDR3 covers 13 residues. CDR3 sequence reads: CASSFFFQNEQFF. CDR3 DNA sequence: TGTGCCAGCAGCTTCTTCTTCCAAAATGAGCAGTTCTTC. Full variable domain (missing parts from reference TRBV11-2 and TRBJ2-1): EAGVAQSPRYKIIEKRQSVAFWCNPISGHATLYWYQQILGQGPKLLIQFQNNGVVDDSQLPKDRFSAERLKGVDSTLKIQPAKLEDSAVYLCASSFFFQNEQFFGPGTRLTVL.

The chain uses TRBV7-9 and TRBJ2-1; no clear D. There are 15 residues in the CDR3. Germline V gene sequence: CDR1 SEHNR, CDR2 FQNEAQ (reference sequence). Trimming shortened V by 1 base and J by 7 bases, and 14 bases separated the two germline ends. The CDR3 sequence is CASSLGNLESNEQFF. Written as DNA, the CDR3 is TGTGCCAGCAGCTTAGGAAACCTAGAATCTAATGAGCAGTTCTTC.

The chain combines TRBV28 with TRBJ2-3; 11 bases align to TRBD2. CDR1 and CDR2 (germline): MDHEN, SYDVKM. After removal of 5 bases from V and 0 bases from J, the junction contained 7 bases not matched to a gene. The CDR3 is 17 amino acids. CDR3 region: CASSPLRTSGSTDTQYF. In DNA, the CDR3 is TGTGCCAGCAGTCCACTCCGGACTAGCGGGAGCACAGATACGCAGTATTTT.

The J gene is TRBJ2-3, the V gene TRBV19; TRBD2 matches at 11 bases. Germline CDR1 LNHDA, CDR2 SQIVND (reference sequence). The V gene end was trimmed by 5 bases and the J gene end by 1 base; junction bases not matched to a gene: 2. CDR3 length: 15 amino acids. The CDR3 DNA follows: TGTGCCAGTAGTCTACTAGCGGGGGGCACAGATACGCAGTATTTT. Encoded protein: CASSLLAGGTDTQYF. Based on the CDR3 plus reference TRBV19 and TRBJ2-3, the full variable domain is DGGITQSPKYLFRKEGQNVTLSCEQNLNHDAMYWYRQDPGQGLRLIYYSQIVNDFQKGDIAEGYSVSREKKESFPLTVTSAQKNPTAFYLCASSLLAGGTDTQYFGPGTRLTVL.